The next 28 T cell receptor beta chains were all read from a single sample in a study of CD8+ T cells in alopecia areata. RNA, once extracted, was reverse transcribed into cDNA for use as the sequencing template. Using immunoSEQ multiplex PCR, the repertoire was profiled, and TCRdb retains in-frame clones only, with some absent. The table records 100,000 to 150,000 clones, approximately 60% of them present only once. The treatment is: oral pan-JAK inhibitor, 5-10 mg twice daily. This specimen consisted of CD4+ T cells sorted from blood, obtained at week 4, from a patient treated with tofacitinib. These receptors all stem from a human donor with alopecia areata.

CDR3 DNA sequence: TGTGCCAGCAGCCAAGACGGGCAGACGAACTATGGCTACACCTTC. The encoded protein is CASSQDGQTNYGYTF. This chain joins TRBV5-4 and TRBJ1-2; D is undetermined. Germline CDR1 and CDR2: SGHNT and YYREEE (reference sequence). The germline V and J ends were trimmed by 4 bases and 2 bases, with 15 bases remaining between them. This CDR3 is 15 amino acids long.

This clone has only a few counts. The chain uses TRBV29-1 and TRBJ2-3, with D unclear. Trimming stripped 2 bases from V and 0 bases from J, with 3 bases between. The CDR3 consists of 12 residues. Looked up from germline, CDR1 is SQVTM and CDR2 is ANQGSEA. CDR3 DNA sequence: TGCAGCGTTGAACGCAGCACAGATACGCAGTATTTT. It is translated as CSVERSTDTQYF.

This chain uses TRBV10-2 with TRBJ2-3; no clear D. Germline V lookup: CDR1 WSHSY, CDR2 SAAADI. V lost 3 bases, J lost 0 bases, and 4 bases lay in between. CDR3 length equals 13 residues. CDR3 residues: CASSDGSTDTQYF. CDR3 bases: TGCGCCAGCAGTGATGGGAGCACAGATACGCAGTATTTT.

The chain has TRBV9 and TRBJ1-3; a possible D gene is TRBD1 (5 bases). CDR3 size: 14 residues. Trimming shortened V by 0 bases and J by 7 bases, and 11 bases separated the two germline ends. CDR1 is SGDLS, CDR2 YYNGEE, per germline. The CDR3 bases are TGTGCCAGCAGCGTAGGGGACGGCCGCAACACCATATATTTT. As protein: CASSVGDGRNTIYF.

J is TRBJ2-1 and V is TRBV7-6; D ambiguous. Trimming shortened V by 5 bases and J by 4 bases, and 9 bases separated the two germline ends. The CDR3 runs to 13 residues. Germline V gives CDR1 SGHVS, CDR2 FNYEAQ. The CDR3: CASSKDWYNEQFF. CDR3 DNA: TGTGCCAGCAGCAAAGACTGGTACAATGAGCAGTTCTTC.

Only a few counts were recorded for this clone. The chain has TRBV28 and TRBJ2-1; TRBD2 aligns across 10 bases. The CDR3 is 21 residues long. Germline V CDR1 and CDR2: MDHEN, SYDVKM. V lost 6 bases, J lost 0 bases, and 20 bases stayed unmatched. The CDR3 DNA follows: TGTGCCAGCAGCTTCCCTACTTCTAGCGGGGGAGGACCGAGCTCCTACAATGAGCAGTTCTTC. It codes for CASSFPTSSGGGPSSYNEQFF.

This clone turned up a few times. The junction shows a germline mismatch at one end, possibly a read error. The chain has TRBV28 and TRBJ1-5; no reliable D call. The CDR3 is 13 residues long. Per the germline V gene, CDR1 is MDHEN and CDR2 is SYDVKM. In nucleotides, the CDR3 is TGTGCCAGCAGGTTATCGGTAGTCCAGCCCCAGCATTTT. It encodes CASRLSVVQPQHF.

This chain uses TRBV28 with TRBJ2-4, with TRBD2 matching 14 bases. The CDR3 contains 17 residues. Per germline, CDR1 MDHEN and CDR2 SYDVKM. Trimming at V came to 5 bases and at J to 6 bases, leaving 9 bases not matched to a gene. CDR3 sequence (DNA): TGTGCCAGCAGTCCTCGGACTAGCGGGAGGCCTTCAAACATTCAGTACTTC. Encoded protein: CASSPRTSGRPSNIQYF. The full variable domain, its missing parts supplied by reference TRBV28 and TRBJ2-4, is DVKVTQSSRYLVKRTGEKVFLECVQDMDHENMFWYRQDPGLGLRLIYFSYDVKMKEKGDIPEGYSVSREKKERFSLILESASTNQTSMYLCASSPRTSGRPSNIQYFGAGTRLSVL.

The chain couples TRBV9 to TRBJ1-2; 8 nucleotides agree with TRBD1. Germline V lookup: CDR1 SGDLS, CDR2 YYNGEE. With 3 bases clipped from V and 1 base from J, the junction kept 5 bases outside the gene matches. The CDR3 runs to 15 residues. CDR3 nucleotides: TGTGCCAGCAGCGGGGGGACAGGCCGTAACTATGGCTACACCTTC. Its translation is CASSGGTGRNYGYTF.

This chain uses TRBV5-1 with TRBJ2-2; 11 positions agree with TRBD1. Germline CDR1 is SGHRS and CDR2 is YFSETQ. The ends lost 6 bases at V and 1 base at J; junction bases unmatched: 5. This CDR3 spans 16 amino acids. This CDR3 reads CASTRGTGGNTGELFF. Here the CDR3 DNA reads TGCGCCAGCACCCGAGGGACAGGGGGGAACACCGGGGAGCTGTTTTTT.

The sample holds a few counts of this clone. The chain couples TRBV29-1 to TRBJ2-7; 7 bases map to TRBD2. The CDR3 totals 15 residues. Germline-derived CDR1 and CDR2 are SQVTM and ANQGSEA. V was pared by 0 bases and J by 1 base, with 6 bases of the junction left unmatched. In DNA, the CDR3 is TGCAGCGTTGAAGACCTCACGGGGGGTTCCTACGAGCAGTACTTC. As protein: CSVEDLTGGSYEQYF.

This chain links TRBV5-1 with TRBJ2-3, with 9 bases aligning to TRBD1. The CDR3 is made up of 15 amino acids. Germline assignment: CDR1 SGHRS and CDR2 YFSETQ. Germline trimming cut 4 bases from V and 3 bases from J; bases unmatched to any gene: 6. In nucleotides, the CDR3 is TGCGCCAGCAGCCAAACCGGGACAGGGACAGATACGCAGTATTTT. This sequence encodes CASSQTGTGTDTQYF.

V and J are TRBV7-2 and TRBJ2-5; 7 bases align to TRBD2. The CDR3 is made up of 14 amino acids. With V trimmed by 1 base and J by 5 bases, 4 bases remained unmatched. The germline V gene has CDR1 SGHTA and CDR2 FQGNSA. CDR3 nucleotides: TGTGCCAGCAGCTTAGATAGCGGGCCCGAGACCCAGTACTTC. The encoded protein is CASSLDSGPETQYF.

The rearrangement joins TRBV11-1 to TRBJ2-3; D possibly corresponds to TRBD1 (6 bases). Germline CDR1 SGHAT, CDR2 FQDESV (reference sequence). The CDR3 totals 14 residues. The V and J ends lost 5 bases and 2 bases respectively, with 11 bases between them. The CDR3 protein is CASSDRDNTDTQYF. CDR3 in DNA: TGTGCCAGCAGCGACCGGGACAACACAGATACGCAGTATTTT.

The J gene is TRBJ2-5, the V gene TRBV7-9; D uncertain. CDR1 and CDR2 (germline): SEHNR, FQNEAQ (reference sequence). The CDR3 consists of 15 residues. Between the trimmed V and J ends, which lost 0 bases and 4 bases, there was a span of 12 bases. The CDR3 DNA sequence: TGTGCCAGCAGCTTAGCTGGGTTTCCCAGAGAGACCCAGTACTTC. It encodes CASSLAGFPRETQYF.

This clone has a handful of counts. V is TRBV23-1 and J is TRBJ1-5, with unresolved D. TRBV23-1 is identified as an open reading frame with a role that is uncertain. The CDR3 is 15 residues long. Trimming took off 0 bases at V and 0 bases at J, with 6 bases between the two ends. The CDR3 sequence: CASSQSEYSNQPQHF. CDR3 DNA: TGCGCCAGCAGTCAATCAGAATATAGCAATCAGCCCCAGCATTTT.

The chain carries TRBV5-6 and TRBJ2-1; TRBD2 agrees at 9 bases. This CDR3 has 13 residues. V was clipped by 0 bases and J by 10 bases; unmatched bases: 2. Germline values: CDR1 SGHDT, CDR2 YYEEEE. For the CDR3, the DNA is TGTGCCAGCAGCTTGGCCCTAGCGGGAGAGCAGTTCTTC. This translates into CASSLALAGEQFF.

The V gene is TRBV25-1, the J gene TRBJ2-6; 7 bases fit TRBD1. From germline, CDR1 is MGHDK and CDR2 SYGVNS. The CDR3 has 16 residues. V shed 8 bases, J shed 2 bases, and the junction held 9 bases outside the gene matches. The CDR3 loop reads CASSDRVGAGANVLTF. CDR3 DNA sequence: TGTGCCAGCTCAGACAGGGTAGGCGCTGGGGCCAACGTCCTGACTTTC.

The chain employs TRBV30 and TRBJ2-5; 8 bases map to TRBD2. The germline V gene has CDR1 GTSNPN and CDR2 SVGIG (reference sequence). V shed 2 bases and J 4 bases; nucleotides not matched to a gene: 3. The CDR3 spans 13 residues. The CDR3 DNA reads TGTGCCTGGAGTCCTGGACTAGCAGAGACCCAGTACTTC. It translates to CAWSPGLAETQYF.

V is TRBV5-1 and J is TRBJ2-7; the D gene is possibly TRBD1 (7 bases). Per the germline V gene, CDR1 is SGHRS and CDR2 is YFSETQ. The germline V and J ends were trimmed by 5 bases and 2 bases, with 20 bases remaining between them. The CDR3 spans 16 residues. The chain's CDR3 is CASSPGRDSITYEQYF. The CDR3 DNA sequence: TGCGCCAGCAGTCCTGGGCGGGACAGTATTACCTACGAGCAGTACTTC.

This clone turned up a few times. The CDR3 loop is CATEESETQYF. The DNA for the CDR3 is TGTGCCACCGAAGAGTCGGAGACCCAGTACTTC. V usage is TRBV15 and J usage is TRBJ2-5; D call uncertain. Trimming removed 8 bases at V and 5 bases at J, with 9 bases between. Per germline, CDR1 LNHNV and CDR2 YYDKDF (reference sequence). CDR3 length: 11 residues.

The J gene is TRBJ2-3, the V gene TRBV29-1, with D hard to call. The V end lost 2 bases, the J end lost 5 bases, and 5 bases lay between the germline ends. The germline V gene has CDR1 SQVTM and CDR2 ANQGSEA. This CDR3 region has 11 residues. CDR3 coding DNA: TGCAGCGTTGAAATAGGAGATACGCAGTATTTT. Protein product: CSVEIGDTQYF.

The V call is TRBV29-1, the J call TRBJ1-1, with TRBD1 matching over 7 bases. The ends lost 6 bases at V and 6 bases at J; junction bases unmatched: 10. Germline CDR1 is SQVTM and CDR2 is ANQGSEA. The CDR3 loop spans 13 amino acids. This CDR3 reads CSVYRGGGPEAFF. CDR3 DNA sequence: TGCAGCGTGTACAGGGGAGGTGGCCCTGAAGCTTTCTTT.

The chain combines TRBV20-1 with TRBJ2-3, with D unresolved. The V and J ends lost 3 bases and 4 bases respectively, with 5 bases between them. The CDR3 is made up of 11 amino acids. Germline values: CDR1 DFQATT, CDR2 SNEGSKA (reference sequence). For the CDR3, the DNA is TGCAGTGCTAGCGCGGCAGATACGCAGTATTTT. It is translated as CSASAADTQYF.

This clone was seen a handful of times. V gene TRBV2 combines with J gene TRBJ1-5, with D perhaps TRBD1 (5 bases). This CDR3 is built from 13 residues. Per germline, CDR1 SNHLY and CDR2 FYNNEI. V lost 7 bases and J 5 bases, leaving 12 bases between the germline ends. The CDR3, as DNA: TGTGCCAGCAAATCGGCAGGGTATCAGCCCCAGCATTTT. Translated: CASKSAGYQPQHF.

The chain uses TRBV7-8 and TRBJ2-6; D is possibly TRBD1 (5 bases). Germline lookup yields CDR1 SGHVS and CDR2 FQNEAQ. The CDR3 has 18 amino acids. V gave up 5 bases and J gave up 0 bases, with 17 bases separating them. CDR3 sequence: CASSLPGLDFSGANVLTF. Written as DNA, the CDR3 is TGTGCCAGCAGCCTCCCAGGGTTGGATTTCTCTGGGGCCAACGTCCTGACTTTC. Full variable domain (outside the CDR3, taken from reference TRBV7-8 and TRBJ2-6): GAGVSQSPRYKVAKRGQDVALRCDPISGHVSLFWYQQALGQGPEFLTYFQNEAQLDKSGLPSDRFFAERPEGSVSTLKIQRTQQEDSAVYLCASSLPGLDFSGANVLTFGAGSRLTVL.

This chain connects TRBV25-1 to TRBJ1-1; D remains unclear. This CDR3 is 13 amino acids long. V was clipped by 4 bases and J by 1 base, with 7 bases between them. Germline V lookup: CDR1 MGHDK, CDR2 SYGVNS. The CDR3: CASSVGTNTEAFF. The CDR3 nucleotides are TGTGCCAGCAGTGTAGGAACGAACACTGAAGCTTTCTTT. Complete variable domain (other parts from reference TRBV25-1 and TRBJ1-1): EADIYQTPRYLVIGTGKKITLECSQTMGHDKMYWYQQDPGMELHLIHYSYGVNSTEKGDLSSESTVSRIRTEHFPLTLESARPSHTSQYLCASSVGTNTEAFFGQGTRLTVV.

This clone was counted many times. J is TRBJ2-3 and V is TRBV28, with D hard to call. Germline lookup yields CDR1 MDHEN and CDR2 SYDVKM. The length of the CDR3 is 14 residues. The ends were cut back, 6 bases at V and 0 bases at J, with 10 bases in the middle. The CDR3 sequence: CASRKGRSTDTQYF. For the CDR3, the DNA is TGTGCCAGCAGAAAGGGAAGGAGCACAGATACGCAGTATTTT.